One sample yielded the 24 T cell receptor beta chains listed below, sequenced in a study of T cells in Graves' hyperthyroidism and ophthalmopathy. Amplified regions were TCR beta CDR3 sequences from RNA transcripts. Initially, a first-round RT-PCR of the TCR CDR3 employed the HTBI primer set. One entry per CDR3 protein, called by TCRdb with MiXCR from the multiplex PCR reads. Of around 520,000 distinct CDR3 sequences in the sample, around a quarter are singletons; the top ten hold 11%. Sequencing was performed on blood. These receptors all stem from a woman in her 30s with Graves' ophthalmopathy.

This clonotype was seen a few times. This chain uses TRBV19 with TRBJ2-2; D is possibly TRBD2 (6 bases). The CDR3 runs to 18 residues. Germline V gene sequence: CDR1 LNHDA, CDR2 SQIVND (reference sequence). With 0 bases removed from V and 5 bases from J, the gap between germline ends came to 19 bases. In DNA, the CDR3 is TGTGCCAGTAGTATAGATTTTATTGGGGGGAGTAATACCGGGGAGCTGTTTTTT. Its translation is CASSIDFIGGSNTGELFF.

This clonotype was counted ten times or more. V usage is TRBV6-1 and J usage is TRBJ2-3, with TRBD1 as a possible D gene (6 bases). This CDR3 has 14 amino acids. Germline assignment: CDR1 MNHNS and CDR2 SASEGT. Trimming stripped 6 bases from V and 0 bases from J, with 10 bases between. The CDR3 sequence is CASSGTYSTDTQYF. DNA of the CDR3: TGTGCCAGCAGCGGGACATACAGCACAGATACGCAGTATTTT.

This clonotype was counted ten times or more. The chain joins TRBV20-1 to TRBJ1-2, with 7 bases matching TRBD1. V was pared by 1 base and J by 4 bases, with 12 bases of the junction left unmatched. Per the germline V gene, CDR1 is DFQATT and CDR2 is SNEGSKA (reference sequence). The CDR3 totals 16 residues. This chain's CDR3 is CSARGPDREVRYGYTF. For the CDR3, the DNA is TGCAGTGCTAGAGGTCCCGACAGGGAAGTTCGCTATGGCTACACCTTC.

This clonotype has a count of ten or more. The chain has TRBV6-5 and TRBJ2-5; D ambiguous. V gave up 4 bases and J gave up 1 base, with 7 bases separating them. Germline CDR1 reads MNHEY; CDR2 reads SVGAGI. The CDR3 length is 13 residues. The CDR3 DNA reads as TGTGCCAGCAGTTCGACGGGCCAAGAGACCCAGTACTTC. Encoded protein: CASSSTGQETQYF.

This clonotype was seen ten or more times. The chain couples TRBV7-2 to TRBJ1-1; a possible D gene is TRBD1 (5 bases). The V gene lost 2 bases and the J gene lost 1 base, with 14 bases spanning the gap. Germline V gives CDR1 SGHTA, CDR2 FQGNSA. The CDR3 spans 16 residues. CDR3 nucleotides: TGTGCCAGCAGCTTACCGGGACGGGCATCGAACACTGAAGCTTTCTTT. This codes for CASSLPGRASNTEAFF.

V is TRBV20-1 and J is TRBJ2-7, with D hard to call. Germline CDR1 reads DFQATT; CDR2 reads SNEGSKA (reference sequence). CDR3 length equals 12 residues. V gave up 3 bases and J gave up 4 bases, with 10 bases separating them. As DNA, the CDR3 is TGCAGTGCTAGCCCCACAGATTACGAGCAGTACTTC. As protein: CSASPTDYEQYF.

The rearrangement links TRBV7-9 to TRBJ1-1; TRBD1 agrees at 11 bases. The CDR3 runs 13 residues. Germline CDR1 and CDR2: SEHNR and FQNEAQ (reference sequence). The junction had 5 bases not matched to a gene; V was cut back by 10 bases and J by 4 bases. CDR3 sequence reads: CATSGQGVTEAFF. DNA for the CDR3: TGTGCCACCTCGGGACAGGGGGTCACTGAAGCTTTCTTT.

In its sample, this clonotype was seen many times. V usage is TRBV6-1 and J usage is TRBJ2-4, with a possible D match to TRBD1 (6 bases). The V gene's germline CDR1 is MNHNS and CDR2 SASEGT. Trimming stripped 5 bases from V and 6 bases from J, with 14 bases between. The CDR3 contains 14 residues. This chain's CDR3 is CASSPRDNRNIQYF. Written as DNA, the CDR3 is TGTGCCAGCAGTCCCCGGGACAACCGAAACATTCAGTACTTC.

This clonotype was recorded at least ten times. The chain is built from TRBV29-1 and TRBJ2-5, with 7 bases identical to TRBD1. V lost 6 bases, J lost 2 bases, and 6 bases stayed unmatched. The CDR3 is 13 amino acids. Germline loops: CDR1 SQVTM, CDR2 ANQGSEA. The CDR3 protein is CSVDPGQQETQYF. CDR3 nucleotide sequence: TGCAGCGTAGACCCGGGACAGCAAGAGACCCAGTACTTC. The whole variable domain, filled in from reference TRBV29-1 and TRBJ2-5, reads SAVISQKPSRDICQRGTSLTIQCQVDSQVTMMFWYRQQPGQSLTLIATANQGSEATYESGFVIDKFPISRPNLTFSTLTVSNMSPEDSSIYLCSVDPGQQETQYFGPGTRLLVL.

This clonotype occurred many times. The gene calls are TRBV15 and TRBJ1-5, with TRBD1 matching over 9 bases. V lost 5 bases, J lost 5 bases, and 10 bases stayed unmatched. There are 16 residues in the CDR3. Germline values: CDR1 LNHNV, CDR2 YYDKDF (reference sequence). CDR3 sequence: CATSDQDRGLDQPQHF. DNA of the CDR3: TGTGCCACCAGCGATCAGGACAGGGGTTTGGATCAGCCCCAGCATTTT.

This rearrangement joins TRBV20-1 to TRBJ1-2, with TRBD1 as a possible D gene (5 bases). V was shortened by 3 bases and J by 4 bases, with 12 bases between the two germline ends. Germline V gene data show CDR1 as DFQATT and CDR2 as SNEGSKA (reference sequence). The length of the CDR3 is 13 residues. CDR3 sequence (DNA): TGCAGTGCTAGGCAGAGTCAGGGCTATGGCTACACCTTC. Amino acid sequence: CSARQSQGYGYTF.

This clonotype was counted at least ten times. The DNA for the CDR3 is TGTGCCAGCAGAAGGGGGCCCCAGGGGCCCCAGCATTTT. It codes for CASRRGPQGPQHF. The genes are TRBV6-1 and TRBJ1-5, with 7 bases identical to TRBD1. This CDR3 spans 13 amino acids. Germline V gene sequence: CDR1 MNHNS, CDR2 SASEGT. V gave up 6 bases and J gave up 9 bases; unmatched junction bases: 8.

This clonotype was seen at least ten times. The chain employs TRBV30 and TRBJ2-7; D perhaps matches TRBD1 (5 bases). The CDR3 covers 14 residues. Germline V gives CDR1 GTSNPN, CDR2 SVGIG (reference sequence). V was shortened by 1 base and J by 5 bases, with 15 bases between the two germline ends. The chain's CDR3 is CAWSAPQFRDEQYF. CDR3 DNA sequence: TGTGCCTGGAGTGCCCCGCAGTTCAGGGACGAGCAGTACTTC.

This clonotype showed up many times. The genes are TRBV10-3 and TRBJ1-1; D may be TRBD1 (5 bases). The V and J ends lost 6 bases and 1 base respectively, with 9 bases between them. This CDR3 region has 13 residues. The germline V gene encodes CDR1 ENHRY and CDR2 SYGVKD. The DNA for the CDR3 is TGTGCCATCAGCGACAGTACGAACACTGAAGCTTTCTTT. Protein sequence: CAISDSTNTEAFF.

The sample holds many counts of this clonotype. This chain joins TRBV12-3 or TRBV12-4 and TRBJ1-1; D uncertain. V was pared by 3 bases and J by 0 bases, with 11 bases between. The CDR3 is made up of 15 amino acids. In DNA, the CDR3 is TGTGCCAGCAGTTTGTCACGCCGCATGAACACTGAAGCTTTCTTT. This encodes CASSLSRRMNTEAFF.

This clonotype was counted many times. The CDR3 region is CASSPGVESTEAFF. CDR3 DNA sequence: TGCGCCAGCAGCCCAGGGGTGGAGAGCACTGAAGCTTTCTTT. The chain links TRBV4-1 to TRBJ1-1; D may be TRBD1 (6 bases). The CDR3 is 14 amino acids. The germline V gene has CDR1 MGHRA and CDR2 YSYEKL. V was pared by 4 bases and J by 4 bases, with 13 bases between.

The chain combines TRBV28 with TRBJ1-1; D call uncertain. Looked up from germline, CDR1 is MDHEN and CDR2 is SYDVKM. V dropped 8 bases and J dropped 1 base, with 14 bases sitting between them. There are 14 residues in the CDR3. CDR3 nucleotides: TGTGCCAGCCTCAACCGGGAGGGGAACACTGAAGCTTTCTTT. It specifies CASLNREGNTEAFF.

This clonotype has more than one count but fewer than ten. V and J are TRBV6-1 and TRBJ1-5, with D maybe TRBD1 (5 bases). The length of the CDR3 is 16 residues. The germline CDR1 and CDR2 sequences are MNHNS and SASEGT. Trimming left V 6 bases short and J 9 bases short, with 24 bases between. The chain's CDR3 is CASSPVGTVPSVPQHF. The DNA of the CDR3 is TGTGCCAGCAGCCCAGTCGGGACTGTACCATCTGTGCCCCAGCATTTT.

The sample holds a few counts of this clonotype. This sequence joins TRBV9 and TRBJ2-7, with a tentative D call TRBD2 (6 bases). The CDR3 has 16 residues. Trimming stripped 3 bases from V and 5 bases from J, with 21 bases between. Germline V gene lookup returns CDR1 SGDLS and CDR2 YYNGEE. This CDR3 is CASSARPEGGINEQYF. In nucleotides, the CDR3 is TGTGCCAGCAGCGCTAGACCCGAGGGAGGAATCAACGAGCAGTACTTC.

This clonotype was recorded at least ten times. The chain has TRBV7-2 and TRBJ1-1, with a weak D call TRBD1 (5 bases). Germline V gives CDR1 SGHTA, CDR2 FQGNSA. Trimming removed 3 bases from V and 4 bases from J, with 12 bases in between. This CDR3 is 14 amino acids long. CDR3 residues: CASSFLGEGTEAFF. Here the CDR3 DNA reads TGTGCCAGCAGCTTTCTAGGGGAAGGCACTGAAGCTTTCTTT.

This clonotype was seen many times. V is TRBV7-2 and J is TRBJ2-2, with 11 positions matching TRBD2. From germline, CDR1 is SGHTA and CDR2 FQGNSA. With V trimmed by 6 bases and J by 7 bases, 7 bases remained unmatched. The CDR3 sequence is 15 residues long. The CDR3 loop is CASSLSGGAVGELFF. The CDR3 nucleotides read TGTGCCAGCAGTCTTAGCGGGGGGGCCGTCGGGGAGCTGTTTTTT.

This clonotype has a count of ten or more. The junction departs from germline at one end; a sequencing error may be responsible. The chain couples TRBV11-2 to TRBJ2-2; maybe TRBD2 (5 bases). Germline V gives CDR1 SGHAT, CDR2 FQNNGV. The CDR3 runs 16 residues. The CDR3 here is CASSLDTVLSTGELFF. CDR3 DNA: TGTGCCAGCAGCTTAGATACCGTCCTTTCCACCGGGGAGCTATTTTTT.

This clonotype has a count of ten or more. The chain couples TRBV7-9 to TRBJ2-5; D gene ambiguous. The V end lost 5 bases, the J end lost 1 base, and 14 bases lay between the germline ends. Germline-derived CDR1 and CDR2 are SEHNR and FQNEAQ (reference sequence). This CDR3 is built from 15 residues. CDR3 amino acids: CASSQQPRAQETQYF. The CDR3 nucleotides are TGTGCCAGCAGCCAACAGCCTCGGGCCCAAGAGACCCAGTACTTC.

The sample holds many counts of this clonotype. The J gene is TRBJ2-5, the V gene TRBV12-3 or TRBV12-4; TRBD2 matches at 11 bases. Trimming took 3 bases from V and 5 from J; bases not matched to a gene: 5. CDR3 size: 15 residues. This CDR3 reads CASSFSSGGAETQYF. The CDR3 nucleotides read TGTGCCAGCAGTTTTAGTAGCGGGGGGGCGGAGACCCAGTACTTC.